This TCR beta chain was sequenced in a study of blood T cell repertoires in COVID-19 (dated by TCRdb to 2020 to 2021). With regard to the full study: Samples covering the acute and convalescent phases of COVID-19 were provided by collaborators in the United States, Italy and Spain. The samples were drawn from two sources: the first 160 participants of the ongoing ImmuneRACE study, and 1,254 subjects contributed by 6 global collaborators. Where HLA class I and class II types were available, the types were taken from metadata supplied by the sample provider, not from assay-based typing. Deeply sampled blood TCRbeta repertoires from subjects exposed to, actively infected with, or recovered from COVID-19 were included in the dataset. The sample metadata nearly always contained a de-identified subject ID, COVID-19 status, age in years and sex. The material from the prospective study consisted of cDNA or gDNA derived from T cells, B-cell-depleted T cells, or PBMCs. The repertoires were released in a freely available public database meant as a resource for research on the immune response to SARS-CoV-2.

Collaborating institutions collected whole blood in K2EDTA tubes following their own protocols. Collaborator samples were shipped for TCRbeta analysis as frozen whole blood, isolated PBMCs, or DNA extracted from either sample type. The research as a whole found: The amount of clinical and demographic metadata varied by source and participant and was provided uncurated.

On this clone: The antigen this receptor binds is unknown. No qualities accompany the bases; no much larger clone lies one base away. Within the sample, other DNA sequences also encode this same CDR3.

TCRbeta CDR3 regions were amplified from genomic DNA by means of the immunoSEQ Assay, a bias-controlled multiplex PCR. The original methods were these. The number of nucleated cells in each sample was estimated from the amplification of reference gene primers within the assay. To quantify the absolute abundance of each unique TCRbeta CDR3 rearrangement, sequence reads were collapsed and filtered. For each sample, productive Simpson clonality was calculated as the square root of Simpson's diversity index over productive rearrangements. Sourced from immuneACCESS, this table was stored by TCRdb with only in-frame sequences that have V and J called. A share of the clones is absent; for the studies checked, an unresolved V gene accounts for under half, and the remainder has no known explanation. V and J calls and clone size are copied from that table; D and trimming were computed from the DNA. The sample contains some 220,000 clones, around 84% of them found a single time. Approximately 10% of the sample is held by the ten biggest clonotypes.

This TCR came from a man aged 45-65 years with active or convalescent COVID-19. Input material: peripheral blood.

CDR3 loop: CASSPGNQPQHF. Read as DNA, the sequence is TGTGCCAGCAGCCCGGGAAATCAGCCCCAGCATTTT. The sequence joins TRBV12-3 or TRBV12-4 to TRBJ1-5; no D gene call is confident. There are 12 amino acids in the CDR3, from cysteine to phenylalanine inclusive. Of the read, only the CDR3 DNA is kept; its 36 bases are in frame from base 1. Trimming costs V 6 bases and J 4 bases, and their ends lie 7 bases apart.